One sample yielded the 7 T cell receptor beta chains listed below, sequenced in a study of blood T cell repertoires in COVID-19. Clones were sequenced by immunoSEQ multiplex PCR, and TCRdb holds only the in-frame ones, with some missing. The sample lists 250,000 to 300,000 clones; 70% to 90% were seen once. Sample: peripheral blood. Every receptor here comes from a man between 60 and 70 years old who had recovered from COVID-19.

The chain employs TRBV7-3 and TRBJ2-1, with 9 nucleotides matching TRBD2. Looked up from germline, CDR1 is SGHTA and CDR2 is FQGTGA. V shed 1 base and J 8 bases; nucleotides not matched to a gene: 9. The CDR3 is made up of 16 amino acids. The CDR3 sequence: CASSLMALAGSYEQFF. The CDR3 bases are TGTGCCAGCAGCTTAATGGCCCTAGCGGGGAGTTATGAGCAGTTCTTC.

The chain recombines TRBV30 with TRBJ2-2; TRBD2 agrees at 12 bases. Germline V gives CDR1 GTSNPN, CDR2 SVGIG (reference sequence). V lost 8 bases and J lost 7; bases outside the gene matches: 11. The CDR3 runs to 15 residues. The CDR3 DNA reads as TGTGCCCGAAGACTAGCGGGAGTAATAAGCGGGGAGCTGTTTTTT. Its translation: CARRLAGVISGELFF.

V and J are TRBV6-6 and TRBJ2-7; 9 bases fit TRBD2. Germline CDR1 and CDR2: MNHNY and SVGAGI (reference sequence). Trimming cost V 5 bases and J 7 bases; bases outside gene matches: 9. This CDR3 is 14 amino acids long. The CDR3: CASSGTSGLGEQYF. The CDR3 DNA reads as TGTGCCAGCAGTGGCACTAGCGGGCTTGGAGAGCAGTACTTC.

The chain links TRBV3-1 (or the pseudogene TRBV3-2) to TRBJ1-2; D gene unclear. The CDR3 loop spans 13 amino acids. The germline CDR1 and CDR2 sequences are LGHDT and YNNKEL (reference sequence). Trimming took 1 base from V and 8 from J, leaving 11 bases between them. The CDR3 bases are TGTGCCAGCAGCCAAGTCCAATCAGGCGGCTACACCTTC. This gives the protein CASSQVQSGGYTF.

V and J are TRBV19 and TRBJ1-1; no clear D gene. CDR3 size: 19 residues. The germline V gene has CDR1 LNHDA and CDR2 SQIVND (reference sequence). Trimming shortened V by 5 bases and J by 1 base, and 26 bases separated the two germline ends. CDR3 residues: CASSLPPYRTRLSNTEAFF. CDR3 coding DNA: TGTGCCAGTAGTCTCCCTCCCTACAGAACTAGACTTTCGAACACTGAAGCTTTCTTT.

V is TRBV16 and J is TRBJ1-5, with TRBD1 as a possible D gene (5 bases). CDR3 length equals 15 residues. Trimming took off 0 bases at V and 4 bases at J, with 10 bases between the two ends. Germline CDR1 KGHSY, CDR2 FQNENV. CDR3 protein: CASSQSGAVNQPQHF. The CDR3 DNA is TGTGCCAGCAGCCAATCTGGGGCAGTTAATCAGCCCCAGCATTTT.

As for this clone: Germline and junction disagree at one end, which may indicate a read error. V and J are TRBV7-7 and TRBJ2-1; TRBD2 is a possible D gene (6 bases). The CDR3 covers 16 residues. Germline CDR1 reads SSHAT; CDR2 reads FNYEAQ (reference sequence). The CDR3 DNA follows: TGTGCTAGCAGCTTAGCGGCCGGGGGACTCTACAATGAGCAGTTCTTC. Translating gives CASSLAAGGLYNEQFF.